This TCR beta chain was found in a study of early T cells in non-severe SARS-CoV-2 infection. Study-wide context: RNA in bulk from unsorted whole blood was sequenced, and chains were unpaired. Whole-study results and caveats: Private and CD4 specificities were missed by VDJdb matching, skewed to anti-spike CD8.

This clonotype showed up many times. The antigen remains undetermined. The germline V gene encodes CDR1 MNHNY and CDR2 SVGAGI (reference sequence). Deletions cut 4 bases from V and 1 base from J, with 11 bases between. The CDR3 loop spans 14 amino acids. Individual cDNA molecules received unique molecular identifiers. TCRdb fed the 5' RACE reads into MiXCR, producing one record per CDR3 protein. Of roughly 30,000 distinct CDR3 sequences in the sample, 4.5% to 5% were seen once. Source material: whole blood. This TCR came from an adult who was a healthcare worker with PCR-confirmed SARS-CoV-2 infection or an uninfected control (not recorded which). This chain uses TRBV6-6 with TRBJ2-7; the D is unclear. The CDR3 here is CASSSVLPSYEQYF. In DNA, the CDR3 is TGTGCCAGCAGTTCCGTGTTACCTTCCTACGAGCAGTACTTC.